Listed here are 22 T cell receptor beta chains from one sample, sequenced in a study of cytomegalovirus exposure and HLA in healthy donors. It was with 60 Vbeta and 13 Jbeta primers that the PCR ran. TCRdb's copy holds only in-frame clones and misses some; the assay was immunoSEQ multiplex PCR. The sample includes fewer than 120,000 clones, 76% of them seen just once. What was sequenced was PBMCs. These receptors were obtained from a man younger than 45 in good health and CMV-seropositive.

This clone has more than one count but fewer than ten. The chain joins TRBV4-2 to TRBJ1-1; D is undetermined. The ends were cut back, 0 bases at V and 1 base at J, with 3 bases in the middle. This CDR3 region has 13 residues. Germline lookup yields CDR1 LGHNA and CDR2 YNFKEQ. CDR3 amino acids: CASSQDGNTEAFF. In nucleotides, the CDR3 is TGTGCCAGCAGCCAAGACGGGAACACTGAAGCTTTCTTT.

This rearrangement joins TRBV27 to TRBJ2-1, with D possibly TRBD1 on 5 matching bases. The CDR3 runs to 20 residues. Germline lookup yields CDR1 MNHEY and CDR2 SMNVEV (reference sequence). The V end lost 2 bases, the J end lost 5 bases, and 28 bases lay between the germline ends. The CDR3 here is CASSLRGFVWASTNNNEQFF. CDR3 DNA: TGTGCCAGCAGTTTAAGGGGTTTCGTATGGGCGTCGACGAATAACAATGAGCAGTTCTTC.

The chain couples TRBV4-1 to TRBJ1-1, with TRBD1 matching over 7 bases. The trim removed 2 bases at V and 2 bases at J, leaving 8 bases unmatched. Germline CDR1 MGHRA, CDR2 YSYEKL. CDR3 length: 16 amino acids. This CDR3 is CASSQLPRGFNTEAFF. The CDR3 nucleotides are TGCGCCAGCAGCCAACTCCCCAGGGGGTTCAACACTGAAGCTTTCTTT.

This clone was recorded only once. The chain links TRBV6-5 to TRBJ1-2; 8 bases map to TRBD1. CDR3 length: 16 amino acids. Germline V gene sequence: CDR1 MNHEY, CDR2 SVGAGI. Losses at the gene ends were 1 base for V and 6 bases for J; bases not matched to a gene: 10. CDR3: CASSYLVTGAGDGYTF. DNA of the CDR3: TGTGCCAGCAGTTACTTGGTGACAGGGGCTGGGGATGGCTACACCTTC.

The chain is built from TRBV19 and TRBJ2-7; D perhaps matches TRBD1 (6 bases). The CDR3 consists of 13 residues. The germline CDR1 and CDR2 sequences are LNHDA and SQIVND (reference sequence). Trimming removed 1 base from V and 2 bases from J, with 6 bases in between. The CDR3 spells CASSIGTAYEQYF. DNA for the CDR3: TGTGCCAGTAGTATAGGGACAGCCTACGAGCAGTACTTC.

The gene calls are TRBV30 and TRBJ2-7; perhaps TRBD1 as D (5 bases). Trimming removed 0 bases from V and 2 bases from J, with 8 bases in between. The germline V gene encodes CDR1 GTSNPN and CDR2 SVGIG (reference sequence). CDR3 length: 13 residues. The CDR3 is CAWSVQAPYEQYF. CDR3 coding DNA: TGTGCCTGGAGTGTACAGGCTCCCTACGAGCAGTACTTC.

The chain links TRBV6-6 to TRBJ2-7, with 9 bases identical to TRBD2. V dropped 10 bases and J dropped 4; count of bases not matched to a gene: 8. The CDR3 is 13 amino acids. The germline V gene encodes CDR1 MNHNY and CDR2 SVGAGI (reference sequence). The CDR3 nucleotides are TGTGCCATCCAAGCGGGGGGCAATTACGAGCAGTACTTC. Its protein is CAIQAGGNYEQYF.

The CDR3 DNA follows: TGTGCCAGCAGCCCCGAGGGGACAGCTGCCACTGAAGCTTTCTTT. Amino acid sequence: CASSPEGTAATEAFF. The chain recombines TRBV9 with TRBJ1-1; TRBD1 matches 7 bases. Trimming removed 4 bases from V and 4 bases from J; junction bases left unmatched: 10. This CDR3 is 15 amino acids long. Germline V gene sequence: CDR1 SGDLS, CDR2 YYNGEE.

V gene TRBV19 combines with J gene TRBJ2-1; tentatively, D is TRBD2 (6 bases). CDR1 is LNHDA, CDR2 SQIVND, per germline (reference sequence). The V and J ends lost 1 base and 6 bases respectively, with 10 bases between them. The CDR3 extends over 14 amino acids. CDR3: CASSIARGSNEQFF. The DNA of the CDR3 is TGTGCCAGTAGTATAGCCCGGGGGAGCAATGAGCAGTTCTTC.

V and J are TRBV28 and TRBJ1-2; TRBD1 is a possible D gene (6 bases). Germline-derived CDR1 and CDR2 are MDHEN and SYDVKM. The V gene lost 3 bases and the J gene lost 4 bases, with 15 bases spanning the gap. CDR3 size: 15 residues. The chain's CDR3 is CASSFRRQEIYGYTF. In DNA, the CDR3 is TGTGCCAGCAGTTTCCGGAGACAGGAGATCTATGGCTACACCTTC.

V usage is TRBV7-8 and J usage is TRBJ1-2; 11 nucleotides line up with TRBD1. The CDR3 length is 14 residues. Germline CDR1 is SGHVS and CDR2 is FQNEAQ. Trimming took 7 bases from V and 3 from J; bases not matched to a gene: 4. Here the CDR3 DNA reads TGTGCCAGCACCCCGGACAGGGGGCACTATGGCTACACCTTC. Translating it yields CASTPDRGHYGYTF.

The CDR3 DNA reads TGTGCCAGTAGTATACAGGGGTTGACCTACGAGCAGTACTTC. Its protein product is CASSIQGLTYEQYF. The rearrangement uses TRBV19 and TRBJ2-7; TRBD1 might be the D (6 bases). Deletions cut 2 bases from V and 2 bases from J, with 10 bases between. The germline V gene encodes CDR1 LNHDA and CDR2 SQIVND (reference sequence). This CDR3 region has 14 residues.

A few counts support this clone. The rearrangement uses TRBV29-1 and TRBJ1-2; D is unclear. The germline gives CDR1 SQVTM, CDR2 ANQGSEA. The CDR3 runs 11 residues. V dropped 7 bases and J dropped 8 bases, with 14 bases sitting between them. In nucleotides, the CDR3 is TGCAGCGCTGCGGGAGGGAACGGCTACACCTTC. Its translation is CSAAGGNGYTF.

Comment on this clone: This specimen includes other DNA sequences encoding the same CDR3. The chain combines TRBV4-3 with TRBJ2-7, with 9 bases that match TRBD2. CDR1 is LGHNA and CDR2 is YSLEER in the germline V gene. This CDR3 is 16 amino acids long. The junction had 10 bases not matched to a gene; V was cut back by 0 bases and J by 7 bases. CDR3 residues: CASSQDSRTAGGEQYF. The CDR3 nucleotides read TGCGCCAGCAGCCAAGATTCCCGGACAGCGGGGGGTGAGCAGTACTTC.

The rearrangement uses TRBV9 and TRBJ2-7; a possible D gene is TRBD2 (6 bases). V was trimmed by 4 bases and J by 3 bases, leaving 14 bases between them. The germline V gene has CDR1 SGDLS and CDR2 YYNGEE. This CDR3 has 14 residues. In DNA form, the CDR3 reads TGTGCCAGCAGCCCCCGGGTAGCGGACTACGAGCAGTACTTC. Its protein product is CASSPRVADYEQYF. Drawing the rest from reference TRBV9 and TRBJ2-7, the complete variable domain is DSGVTQTPKHLITATGQRVTLRCSPRSGDLSVYWYQQSLDQGLQFLIQYYNGEERAKGNILERFSAQQFPDLHSELNLSSLELGDSALYFCASSPRVADYEQYFGPGTRLTVT.

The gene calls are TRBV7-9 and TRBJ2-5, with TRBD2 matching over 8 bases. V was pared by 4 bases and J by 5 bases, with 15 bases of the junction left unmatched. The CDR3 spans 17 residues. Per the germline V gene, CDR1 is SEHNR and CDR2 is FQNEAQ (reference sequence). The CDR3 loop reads CASSSGEGLVVSETQYF. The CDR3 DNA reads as TGTGCCAGCAGCTCAGGGGAGGGACTAGTGGTCTCGGAGACCCAGTACTTC.

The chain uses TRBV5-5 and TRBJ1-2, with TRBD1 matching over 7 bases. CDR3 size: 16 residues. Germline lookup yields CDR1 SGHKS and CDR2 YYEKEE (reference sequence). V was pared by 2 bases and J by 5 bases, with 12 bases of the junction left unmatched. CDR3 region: CASSLSPRDSYYGYTF. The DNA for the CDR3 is TGTGCCAGCAGCTTATCCCCTCGGGACAGCTATTATGGCTACACCTTC.

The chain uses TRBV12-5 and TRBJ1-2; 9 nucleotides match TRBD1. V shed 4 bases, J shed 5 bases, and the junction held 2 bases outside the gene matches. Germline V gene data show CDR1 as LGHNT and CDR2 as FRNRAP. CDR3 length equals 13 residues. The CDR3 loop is CASGWGTGYGYTF. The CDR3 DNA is TGTGCTAGTGGTTGGGGGACAGGGTATGGCTACACCTTC.

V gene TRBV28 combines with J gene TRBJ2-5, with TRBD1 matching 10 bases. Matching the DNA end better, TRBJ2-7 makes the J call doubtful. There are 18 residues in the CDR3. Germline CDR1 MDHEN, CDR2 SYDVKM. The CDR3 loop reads CASSVRDRGGFSSYEQYF. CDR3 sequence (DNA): TGTGCCAGCAGTGTCCGGGACAGGGGAGGCTTTAGCTCCTACGAGCAGTACTTC.

The CDR3 region is CASSYTNTEAFF. Written as DNA, the CDR3 is TGTGCCAGCAGTTACACTAACACTGAAGCTTTCTTT. The chain combines TRBV6-5 with TRBJ1-1; no clear D. Germline CDR1 is MNHEY and CDR2 is SVGAGI. The CDR3 length is 12 residues. The ends were cut back, 2 bases at V and 2 bases at J, with 3 bases in the middle.

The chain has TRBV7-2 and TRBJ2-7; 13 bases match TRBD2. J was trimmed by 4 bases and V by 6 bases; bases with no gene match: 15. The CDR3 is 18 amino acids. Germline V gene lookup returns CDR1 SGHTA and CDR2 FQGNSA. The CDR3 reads CASSNPTGLAGDLYEQYF. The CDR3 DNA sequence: TGTGCCAGCAGTAACCCAACTGGACTAGCGGGGGATTTATACGAGCAGTACTTC.

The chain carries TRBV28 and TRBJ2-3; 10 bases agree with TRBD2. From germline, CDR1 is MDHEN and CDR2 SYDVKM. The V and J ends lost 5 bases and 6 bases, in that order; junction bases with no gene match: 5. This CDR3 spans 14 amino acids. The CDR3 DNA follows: TGTGCCAGCAGTACGTCTAGCGGGGGTGATACGCAGTATTTT. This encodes CASSTSSGGDTQYF. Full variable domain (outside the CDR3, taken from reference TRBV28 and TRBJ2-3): DVKVTQSSRYLVKRTGEKVFLECVQDMDHENMFWYRQDPGLGLRLIYFSYDVKMKEKGDIPEGYSVSREKKERFSLILESASTNQTSMYLCASSTSSGGDTQYFGPGTRLTVL.